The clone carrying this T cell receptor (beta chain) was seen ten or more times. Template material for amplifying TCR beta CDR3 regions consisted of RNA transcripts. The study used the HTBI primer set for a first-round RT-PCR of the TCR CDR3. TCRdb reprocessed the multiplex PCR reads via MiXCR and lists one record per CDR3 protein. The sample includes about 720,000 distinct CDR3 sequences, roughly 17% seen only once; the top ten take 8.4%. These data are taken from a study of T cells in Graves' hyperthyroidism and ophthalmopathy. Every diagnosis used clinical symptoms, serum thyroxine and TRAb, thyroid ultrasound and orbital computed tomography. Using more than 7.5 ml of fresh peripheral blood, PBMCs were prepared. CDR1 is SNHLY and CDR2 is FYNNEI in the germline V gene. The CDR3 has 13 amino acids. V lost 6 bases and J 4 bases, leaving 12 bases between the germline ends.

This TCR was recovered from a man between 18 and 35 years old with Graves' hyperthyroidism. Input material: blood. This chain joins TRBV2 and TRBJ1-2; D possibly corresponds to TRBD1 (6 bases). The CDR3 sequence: CASRPGQLYGYTF. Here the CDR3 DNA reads TGTGCCAGCAGACCGGGACAACTCTATGGCTACACCTTC.